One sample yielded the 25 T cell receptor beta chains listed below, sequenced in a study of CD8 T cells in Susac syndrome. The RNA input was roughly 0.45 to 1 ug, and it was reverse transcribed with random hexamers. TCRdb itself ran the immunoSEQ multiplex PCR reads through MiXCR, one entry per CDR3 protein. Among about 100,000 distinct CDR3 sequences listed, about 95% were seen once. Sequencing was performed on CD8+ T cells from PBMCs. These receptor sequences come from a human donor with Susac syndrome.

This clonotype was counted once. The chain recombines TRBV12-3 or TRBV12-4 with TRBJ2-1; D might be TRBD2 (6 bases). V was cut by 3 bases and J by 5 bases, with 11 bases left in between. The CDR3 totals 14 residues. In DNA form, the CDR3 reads TGTGCCAGCAGTTTGTTTGGCGGGAACAATGAGCAGTTCTTC. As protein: CASSLFGGNNEQFF.

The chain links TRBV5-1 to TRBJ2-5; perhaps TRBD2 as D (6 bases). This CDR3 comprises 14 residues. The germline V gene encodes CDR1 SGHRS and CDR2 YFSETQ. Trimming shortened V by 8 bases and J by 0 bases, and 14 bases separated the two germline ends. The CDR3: CASGGGEYQETQYF. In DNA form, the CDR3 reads TGCGCCAGTGGCGGAGGGGAGTACCAAGAGACCCAGTACTTC.

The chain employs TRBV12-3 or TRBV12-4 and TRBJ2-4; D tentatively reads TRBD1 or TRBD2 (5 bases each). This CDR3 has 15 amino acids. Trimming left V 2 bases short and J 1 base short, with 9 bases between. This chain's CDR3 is CASSLFGTAKNIQYF. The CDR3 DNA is TGTGCCAGCAGTTTATTCGGGACGGCCAAAAACATTCAGTACTTC.

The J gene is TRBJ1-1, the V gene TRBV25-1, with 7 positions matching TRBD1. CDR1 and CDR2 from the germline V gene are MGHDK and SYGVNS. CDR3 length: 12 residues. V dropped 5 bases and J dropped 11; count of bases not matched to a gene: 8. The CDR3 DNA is TGTGCCAGCAGTACCCACAGGGGATGGGCTTTCTTT. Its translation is CASSTHRGWAFF.

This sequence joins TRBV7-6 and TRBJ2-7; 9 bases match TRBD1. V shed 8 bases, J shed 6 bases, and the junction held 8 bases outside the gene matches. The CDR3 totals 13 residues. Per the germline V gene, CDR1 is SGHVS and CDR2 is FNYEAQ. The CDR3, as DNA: TGTGCCAGCGCTTACAGGGGGCTGGTCGAGCAGTACTTC. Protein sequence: CASAYRGLVEQYF.

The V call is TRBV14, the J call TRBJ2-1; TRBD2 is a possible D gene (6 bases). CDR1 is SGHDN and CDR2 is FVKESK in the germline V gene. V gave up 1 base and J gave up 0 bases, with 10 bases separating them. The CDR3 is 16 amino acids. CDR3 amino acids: CASSQAGVASYNEQFF. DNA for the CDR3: TGTGCCAGCAGCCAAGCGGGAGTTGCCTCCTACAATGAGCAGTTCTTC. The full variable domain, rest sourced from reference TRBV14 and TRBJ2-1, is EAGVTQFPSHSVIEKGQTVTLRCDPISGHDNLYWYRRVMGKEIKFLLHFVKESKQDESGMPNNRFLAERTGGTYSTLKVQPAELEDSGVYFCASSQAGVASYNEQFFGPGTRLTVL.

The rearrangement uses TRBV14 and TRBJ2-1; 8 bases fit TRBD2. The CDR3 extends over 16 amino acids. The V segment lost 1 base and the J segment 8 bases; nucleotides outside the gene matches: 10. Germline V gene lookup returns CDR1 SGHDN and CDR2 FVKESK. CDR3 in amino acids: CASSQVPAGVVDEQFF. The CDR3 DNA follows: TGTGCCAGCAGCCAAGTCCCAGCGGGAGTGGTCGATGAGCAGTTCTTC.

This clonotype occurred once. The CDR3 protein is CASSIMWAEDRNEQFF. CDR3 nucleotide sequence: TGTGCCAGTAGTATCATGTGGGCGGAGGACCGTAATGAGCAGTTCTTC. The V and J genes are TRBV19 and TRBJ2-1, with D maybe TRBD2 (5 bases). Germline CDR1 is LNHDA and CDR2 is SQIVND (reference sequence). The germline V and J ends were trimmed by 3 bases and 7 bases, with 19 bases remaining between them. This CDR3 contains 16 residues.

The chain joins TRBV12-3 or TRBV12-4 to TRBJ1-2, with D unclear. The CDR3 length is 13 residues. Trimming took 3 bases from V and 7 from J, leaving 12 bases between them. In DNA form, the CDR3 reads TGTGCCAGCAGTTTCGGATCTGGAATTGGCTACACCTTC. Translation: CASSFGSGIGYTF.

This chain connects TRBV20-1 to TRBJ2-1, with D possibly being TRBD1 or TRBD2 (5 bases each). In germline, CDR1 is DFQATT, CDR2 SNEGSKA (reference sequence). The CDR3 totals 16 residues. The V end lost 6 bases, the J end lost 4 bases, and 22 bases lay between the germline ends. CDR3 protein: CSADRITPGRYNEQFF. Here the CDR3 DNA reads TGCAGTGCCGACCGGATCACCCCGGGACGATACAATGAGCAGTTCTTC.

The CDR3 DNA is TGTGCCAGCAGCCCCCGGACAGTGTACCAAGAGACCCAGTACTTC. Protein product: CASSPRTVYQETQYF. The V call is TRBV11-2, the J call TRBJ2-5; tentative D call: TRBD1 (6 bases). The V end lost 5 bases, the J end lost 0 bases, and 13 bases lay between the germline ends. This CDR3 region has 15 residues. Germline CDR1 and CDR2: SGHAT and FQNNGV.

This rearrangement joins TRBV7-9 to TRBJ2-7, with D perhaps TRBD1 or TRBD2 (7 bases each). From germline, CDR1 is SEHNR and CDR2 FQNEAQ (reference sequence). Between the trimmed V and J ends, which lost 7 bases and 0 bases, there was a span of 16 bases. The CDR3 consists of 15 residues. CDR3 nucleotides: TGTGCCAGCACCCCAGGGGGGGAGGCCTCCTACGAGCAGTACTTC. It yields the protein CASTPGGEASYEQYF.

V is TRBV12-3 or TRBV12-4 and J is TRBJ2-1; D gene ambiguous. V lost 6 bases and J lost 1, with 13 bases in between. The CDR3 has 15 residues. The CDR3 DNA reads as TGTGCCAGCAGCCGAGACCTTGGGTCCTACAATGAGCAGTTCTTC. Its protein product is CASSRDLGSYNEQFF.

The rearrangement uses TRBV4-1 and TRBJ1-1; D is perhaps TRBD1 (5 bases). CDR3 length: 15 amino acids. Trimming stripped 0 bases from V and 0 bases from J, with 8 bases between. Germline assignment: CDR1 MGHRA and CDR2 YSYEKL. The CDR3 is CASSQDQGLNTEAFF. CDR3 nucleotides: TGCGCCAGCAGCCAAGATCAGGGCCTGAACACTGAAGCTTTCTTT.

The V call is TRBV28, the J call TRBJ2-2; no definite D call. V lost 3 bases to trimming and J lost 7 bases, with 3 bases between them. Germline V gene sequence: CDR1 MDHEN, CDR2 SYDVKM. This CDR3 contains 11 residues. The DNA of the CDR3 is TGTGCCAGCAGTTTTCTCGGGGAGCTGTTTTTT. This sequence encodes CASSFLGELFF.

CDR3 residues: CASSSQDRATGELFF. CDR3 DNA: TGTGCCAGCAGCTCGCAGGACAGGGCCACCGGGGAGCTGTTTTTT. The chain employs TRBV13 and TRBJ2-2, with 8 bases lining up with TRBD1. V dropped 4 bases and J dropped 4; count of bases not matched to a gene: 5. The germline CDR1 and CDR2 sequences are PRHDT and FYEKMQ (reference sequence). CDR3 size: 15 residues.

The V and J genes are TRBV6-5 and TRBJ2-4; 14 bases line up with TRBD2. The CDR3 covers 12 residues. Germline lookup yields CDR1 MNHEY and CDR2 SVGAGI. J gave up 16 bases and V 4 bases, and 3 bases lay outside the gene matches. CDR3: CASSSGTSGSYF. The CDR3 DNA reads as TGTGCCAGCAGTTCCGGGACTAGCGGGAGTTACTTC.

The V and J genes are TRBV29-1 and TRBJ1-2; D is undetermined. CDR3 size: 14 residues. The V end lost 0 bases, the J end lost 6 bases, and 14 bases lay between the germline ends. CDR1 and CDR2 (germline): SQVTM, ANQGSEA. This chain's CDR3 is CSVEDGPAVHGYTF. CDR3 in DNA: TGCAGCGTTGAAGACGGACCAGCCGTACATGGCTACACCTTC.

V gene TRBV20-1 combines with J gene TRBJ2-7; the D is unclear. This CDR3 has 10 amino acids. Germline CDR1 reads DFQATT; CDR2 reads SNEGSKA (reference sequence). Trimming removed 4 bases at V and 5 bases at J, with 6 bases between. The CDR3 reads CSAKVNEQYF. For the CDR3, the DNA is TGCAGTGCTAAAGTGAACGAGCAGTACTTC.

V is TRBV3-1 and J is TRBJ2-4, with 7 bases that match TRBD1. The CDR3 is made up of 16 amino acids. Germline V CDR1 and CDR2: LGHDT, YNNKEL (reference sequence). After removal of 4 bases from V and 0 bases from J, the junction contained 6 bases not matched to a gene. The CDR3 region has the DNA TGTGCCAGCAGCCTAGGGACAGAGGTAGCCAAAAACATTCAGTACTTC. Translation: CASSLGTEVAKNIQYF.

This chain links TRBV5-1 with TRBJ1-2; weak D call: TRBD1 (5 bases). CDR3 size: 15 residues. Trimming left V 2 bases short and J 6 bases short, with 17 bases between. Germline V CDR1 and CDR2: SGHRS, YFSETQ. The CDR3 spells CASSFSGERQHGYTF. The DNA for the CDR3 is TGCGCCAGCAGCTTTTCTGGGGAGAGACAGCATGGCTACACCTTC. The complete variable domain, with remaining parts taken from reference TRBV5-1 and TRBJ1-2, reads KAGVTQTPRYLIKTRGQQVTLSCSPISGHRSVSWYQQTPGQGLQFLFEYFSETQRNKGNFPGRFSGRQFSNSRSEMNVSTLELGDSALYLCASSFSGERQHGYTFGSGTRLTVV.

The CDR3: CASSLAFMDTQYF. DNA of the CDR3: TGTGCCAGCAGCTTAGCTTTTATGGATACGCAGTATTTT. The chain carries TRBV7-6 and TRBJ2-3; D ambiguous. This CDR3 is 13 amino acids long. V gave up 0 bases and J gave up 6 bases, with 7 bases separating them. Germline V gene sequence: CDR1 SGHVS, CDR2 FNYEAQ.

The CDR3 is CASSLQGLNQPQHF. The CDR3 nucleotides read TGTGCCAGCAGCTTACAAGGCCTCAATCAGCCCCAGCATTTT. V gene TRBV7-2 combines with J gene TRBJ1-5; D not certain. This CDR3 is 14 amino acids long. Germline V gene data show CDR1 as SGHTA and CDR2 as FQGNSA. V was pared by 2 bases and J by 3 bases, with 8 bases between.

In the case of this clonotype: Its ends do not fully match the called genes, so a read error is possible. This chain's CDR3 is CASSPPGTGVYEQYF. DNA for the CDR3: TGTGCCAGCTCCCCACCGGGGACAGGAGTCTACGAGCAGTACTTC. V usage is TRBV18 and J usage is TRBJ2-7; 8 bases align to TRBD1. The CDR3 covers 15 residues. The germline V gene encodes CDR1 KGHSH and CDR2 LQKENI.

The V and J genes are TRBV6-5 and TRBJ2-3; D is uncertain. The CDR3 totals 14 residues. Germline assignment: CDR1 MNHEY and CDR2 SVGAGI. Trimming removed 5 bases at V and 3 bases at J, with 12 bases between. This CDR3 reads CASSHGSRTDTQYF. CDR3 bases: TGTGCCAGCAGTCACGGATCTAGGACAGATACGCAGTATTTT.